Below, 3 T cell receptor beta chains from the same sample are listed, as sequenced in a study of OX40 agonist ivuxolimab in advanced cancers. Clones were read by immunoSEQ multiplex PCR, and TCRdb kept only the in-frame ones, dropping some. The sample yields about 14,000 clones, roughly 75% seen once. The sequenced sample was CD4+ or CD8+ T cells sorted from blood, obtained in a trial of the OX40 agonist ivuxolimab. These receptors were taken from an adult with an advanced solid tumor such as melanoma, head and neck, liver or kidney cancer.

V is TRBV4-1 and J is TRBJ2-7; 7 nucleotides match TRBD1. Germline trimming cut 5 bases from V and 2 bases from J; bases unmatched to any gene: 9. This CDR3 has 15 residues. CDR1 MGHRA and CDR2 YSYEKL come from the germline V gene. CDR3 bases: TGCGCCAGCAGCGAAGGACAGGACTTCGCCTACGAGCAGTACTTC. Amino acid sequence: CASSEGQDFAYEQYF.

This chain links TRBV9 with TRBJ2-2; no firm D call. Per germline, CDR1 SGDLS and CDR2 YYNGEE. The CDR3 spans 15 residues. Trimming removed 0 bases at V and 1 base at J, with 7 bases between. CDR3 sequence reads: CASSVALMNTGELFF. The CDR3 DNA reads as TGTGCCAGCAGCGTAGCACTTATGAACACCGGGGAGCTGTTTTTT.

The genes are TRBV5-1 and TRBJ2-3; a weak D match, TRBD2 (6 bases). The CDR3 has 17 residues. CDR1 is SGHRS, CDR2 YFSETQ, per germline. V lost 0 bases and J 2 bases, leaving 16 bases between the germline ends. The DNA of the CDR3 is TGCGCCAGCAGCTTGGCGAAGGCAGGGCGGGACACAGATACGCAGTATTTT. Its translation is CASSLAKAGRDTDTQYF.